This T cell receptor beta chain emerged from a study of T cells in localized non-small cell lung cancer (dated by TCRdb to 2020 to 2021). For the wider study: The study examined T cell repertoires in approximately 240 patients with early-stage NSCLC and compared tumors with uninvolved tumor-adjacent lungs. The cohort comprised around 250 treatment-naïve NSCLC patients with resected, localized lung tumors. Of the NSCLC patients, 120 to 150 were male and approximately 100 were female, and the mean age was approximately 66 years.

TCR beta CDR3 regions were sequenced from DNA using the immunoSEQ Assay. The published analysis was carried out like this. To compute T cell density, TCR beta template counts were normalized to usable DNA, which was estimated by amplifying housekeeping genes. The preseqR package was used to estimate richness by extrapolating to 400,000 templates for PBMC samples and to 120,000 templates for tissue samples. Clonality was defined as one minus Pielou's evenness. Tissue-enriched TCRs were identified through differential abundance testing performed on productive amino-acid clonotypes, with a minimum total count of 5 and an alpha of 0.1. The Jaccard Index and the Morisita Overlap Index were used to quantify repertoire overlap between compartments. GLIPH grouped TCR beta CDR3s together with public tetramer-defined viral CDR3s, and a viral motif had to include at least three viral sequences and also show V-gene enrichment. In its TCRdb copy, this immuneACCESS table keeps in-frame sequences only and misses some clones. Where compared with another copy, unresolved V genes explain less than half of these, and the others have no known cause. That table is the source of V, J and clone size, and D and trimming were worked out from the DNA. For this sample there are around 31,000 clones; 85% to 95% appear just once. In total, the top ten clones hold 0.73% of the sample.

The CDR3 goes from the cysteine to the phenylalanine over 16 residues. Only the CDR3 region is kept as DNA, spanning 48 bases read in frame from base 1. Trimming takes 3 bases off V and 2 bases off J; junction bases not matched to a gene: 5. CDR1 SGHTA and CDR2 FQGNSA are derived from the germline V gene. At diagnosis, tumor, uninvolved tumor-adjacent lung and peripheral blood were collected and then preserved as a mix of FFPE and fresh-frozen material. For TCR repertoire profiling, blood samples were analyzed in the form of peripheral blood mononuclear cells. What the authors observed across the whole study: Uninvolved tumor-adjacent lung showed the highest T cell clonality, higher than tumor, which suggests more focused antigenic responses in the adjacent lung. Because multi-region tumor sequencing was not performed, intratumor heterogeneity could not be ruled out. A median of around 60 of the top 100 tumor clones turned up in the paired uninvolved adjacent lung, and roughly 30 of those clones also ranked among the top 100 of that same adjacent lung. Higher blood T cell density associated with longer overall survival, while higher adjacent-lung clonality associated with shorter survival. Since the design was exploratory, TCR variables were selected using unadjusted p-values with no false-discovery rate correction.

Notes on this clone: Its antigen remains unidentified. Per-base quality was not reported, and no clone a single base away is much larger than it.

Sequences were derived from peripheral blood, sampled before any cancer treatment. The receptor comes from a woman aged 40-69 years with stage I lung adenocarcinoma. This chain joins TRBV7-2 to TRBJ2-3; 10 bases in the junction line up with TRBD2. DNA sequence: TGTGCCAGCAGCTTCGCTAGCGGGGGCTACACAGATACGCAGTATTTT. It translates to CASSFASGGYTDTQYF.